This T cell receptor beta chain came from a study of identical twins. The study's findings and limits: Among out-of-frame alpha sequences shared by twins, low generation probability occurred in excess.

Regarding this clonotype: The antigen is unknown.

Using its own MiXCR run on the 5' RACE reads, TCRdb lists one record per CDR3 protein. The table shows fewer than 550,000 distinct CDR3 sequences, with over 11% occurring only once. These data were also reused for a study on yellow fever vaccine responses in identical twins.

The sequencing sample was made of CD4+ T cells sorted from blood. The TCR originated in a woman between 18 and 30 years old in good health.

CDR3 coding DNA: TGCAGTGCTAGACCTCTCCTGAGCTCCTACAATGAGCAGTTCTTC. This translates into CSARPLLSSYNEQFF. The rearrangement joins TRBV20-1 to TRBJ2-1; D is ambiguous. The CDR3 loop spans 15 amino acids. V was cut by 2 bases and J by 0 bases, with 11 bases left in between. Germline V gives CDR1 DFQATT, CDR2 SNEGSKA (reference sequence).